These 17 T cell receptor beta chains originate from one sample sequenced in a study of T cell responses to AZD1222 COVID-19 vaccine. Generated by immunoSEQ multiplex PCR, the TCRdb table keeps only in-frame clones and is missing some. Counted here are roughly 60,000 clones, approximately 82% occurring once; the ten biggest clones make up 20%. Sequenced here: peripheral blood, sampled on day 0 of AZD1222 vaccination. Every receptor here comes from an adult in good health.

V usage is TRBV7-8 and J usage is TRBJ2-1, with D perhaps given as TRBD1 or TRBD2 (5 bases each). The germline V gene encodes CDR1 SGHVS and CDR2 FQNEAQ. Trimming pared 5 bases from V and 3 bases from J, leaving 17 bases between. The CDR3 totals 16 residues. CDR3 sequence (DNA): TGTGCCAGCAGCCCCATGGGACCGTTCTTCTACAATGAGCAGTTCTTC. Amino acids: CASSPMGPFFYNEQFF.

This chain joins TRBV12-3 or TRBV12-4 and TRBJ2-1, with TRBD2 as a possible D gene (5 bases). The CDR3 loop spans 13 amino acids. Trimming took 4 bases from V and 4 from J, leaving 8 bases between them. The DNA of the CDR3 is TGTGCCAGCAGTTGGGAGTCATACAATGAGCAGTTCTTC. It specifies CASSWESYNEQFF.

The genes are TRBV7-8 and TRBJ2-7, with 9 bases that match TRBD1. V trimming: 1 base; J trimming: 8 bases; junction bases outside the gene matches: 3. The germline CDR1 and CDR2 sequences are SGHVS and FQNEAQ. The CDR3 is made up of 13 amino acids. In nucleotides, the CDR3 is TGTGCCAGCAGCTTAGGGGACAGGGAAAAGCAGTACGTC. Translated: CASSLGDREKQYV.

This rearrangement joins TRBV19 to TRBJ1-4, with TRBD1 identical over 7 bases. The CDR3 totals 15 residues. The germline V gene has CDR1 LNHDA and CDR2 SQIVND (reference sequence). The trim removed 0 bases at V and 3 bases at J, leaving 1 base unmatched. The CDR3 DNA sequence: TGTGCCAGTAGTATAGAAGGGGGCCCTAATGAAAAACTGTTTTTT. It is translated as CASSIEGGPNEKLFF.

The DNA of the CDR3 is TGCAGCGTTGAAGACTCCGCACCTTACAGGGATTCCTACGAGCAGTACTTC. Translation: CSVEDSAPYRDSYEQYF. The V call is TRBV29-1, the J call TRBJ2-7; possibly TRBD1 for D (6 bases). This CDR3 has 17 amino acids. The ends were cut back, 0 bases at V and 1 base at J, with 19 bases in the middle. Germline CDR1 SQVTM, CDR2 ANQGSEA.

The V gene is TRBV7-9, the J gene TRBJ2-2; 7 nucleotides align to TRBD1. J gave up 0 bases and V 11 bases, and 6 bases lay outside the gene matches. The germline CDR1 and CDR2 sequences are SEHNR and FQNEAQ (reference sequence). The CDR3 sequence is 14 residues long. CDR3 DNA: TGTGCCCCGAAAGGGGGCTCGAACACCGGGGAGCTGTTTTTT. Translating gives CAPKGGSNTGELFF.

V usage is TRBV18 and J usage is TRBJ2-4; D possibly corresponds to TRBD2 (6 bases). V shed 6 bases and J shed 0 bases, with 18 bases lying between them. Germline V gene lookup returns CDR1 KGHSH and CDR2 LQKENI. This CDR3 is 17 amino acids long. The CDR3 DNA sequence: TGTGCCAGCTCCGTCAACCCCGGGGGAATAGCCAAAAACATTCAGTACTTC. Amino acid sequence: CASSVNPGGIAKNIQYF.

The chain employs TRBV7-3 and TRBJ2-7, with 7 bases that match TRBD1. CDR1 SGHTA and CDR2 FQGTGA come from the germline V gene. The CDR3 contains 14 residues. Trimming removed 5 bases from V and 4 bases from J; junction bases left unmatched: 8. The chain's CDR3 is CASSPQGPGYEQYF. The CDR3, as DNA: TGTGCCAGCAGCCCACAGGGGCCGGGGTACGAGCAGTACTTC. Together with reference TRBV7-3 and TRBJ2-7, the CDR3 gives the full variable domain: GAGVSQTPSNKVTEKGKYVELRCDPISGHTALYWYRQSLGQGPEFLIYFQGTGAADDSGLPNDRFFAVRPEGSVSTLKIQRTERGDSAVYLCASSPQGPGYEQYFGPGTRLTVT.

The rearrangement joins TRBV4-3 to TRBJ1-6; TRBD1 matches 7 bases. The junction had 12 bases not matched to a gene; V was cut back by 4 bases and J by 9 bases. Germline CDR1 reads LGHNA; CDR2 reads YSLEER. The length of the CDR3 is 16 residues. In DNA form, the CDR3 reads TGCGCCAGCAGCCGAGATCGCCAGGGGGAAGGTTCACCCCTCCACTTT. Translating gives CASSRDRQGEGSPLHF.

This sequence joins TRBV9 and TRBJ2-2; 8 nucleotides agree with TRBD2. From germline, CDR1 is SGDLS and CDR2 YYNGEE. The V and J ends lost 4 bases and 4 bases, in that order; junction bases with no gene match: 12. CDR3 length equals 17 residues. The CDR3 DNA reads TGTGCCAGCAGCCCTTGGGGGAGCGGGAGTGCCACCGGGGAGCTGTTTTTT. Translation: CASSPWGSGSATGELFF.

This chain joins TRBV28 and TRBJ1-4; maybe TRBD1 (5 bases). The germline CDR1 and CDR2 sequences are MDHEN and SYDVKM. Between the trimmed V and J ends, which lost 4 bases and 5 bases, there was a span of 11 bases. There are 14 residues in the CDR3. The CDR3 loop reads CASSSGGGNEKLFF. The CDR3 coding sequence is TGTGCCAGCAGTTCCGGGGGAGGGAATGAAAAACTGTTTTTT. Based on the CDR3 plus reference TRBV28 and TRBJ1-4, the full variable domain is DVKVTQSSRYLVKRTGEKVFLECVQDMDHENMFWYRQDPGLGLRLIYFSYDVKMKEKGDIPEGYSVSREKKERFSLILESASTNQTSMYLCASSSGGGNEKLFFGSGTQLSVL.

J is TRBJ1-6 and V is TRBV29-1; the D is unclear. Germline V gene sequence: CDR1 SQVTM, CDR2 ANQGSEA. The CDR3 length is 17 residues. The V end was cut by 6 bases, the J end by 0 bases, with 18 bases between. The CDR3 DNA reads TGCAGCGTCGGAGAGGGCAAGAAGAGCTCCTATAATTCACCCCTCCACTTT. As protein: CSVGEGKKSSYNSPLHF. The entire variable domain, with the rest obtained from reference TRBV29-1 and TRBJ1-6, is as follows: SAVISQKPSRDICQRGTSLTIQCQVDSQVTMMFWYRQQPGQSLTLIATANQGSEATYESGFVIDKFPISRPNLTFSTLTVSNMSPEDSSIYLCSVGEGKKSSYNSPLHFGNGTRLTVT.

The chain carries TRBV2 and TRBJ1-2, with TRBD1 matching 9 bases. Germline V gene sequence: CDR1 SNHLY, CDR2 FYNNEI. The CDR3 runs 13 residues. V shed 7 bases, J shed 3 bases, and the junction held 3 bases outside the gene matches. The CDR3 protein is CASTRDRDYGYTF. CDR3 nucleotide sequence: TGTGCCAGCACCCGGGACAGGGACTATGGCTACACCTTC.

The V call is TRBV6-5, the J call TRBJ2-2, with 11 bases fitting TRBD1. The CDR3 consists of 14 residues. Germline CDR1 and CDR2: MNHEY and SVGAGI. Trimming took 11 bases from V and 3 from J; bases not matched to a gene: 5. The CDR3 spells CAGRTGGYTGELFF. DNA of the CDR3: TGTGCCGGTAGGACAGGGGGCTACACCGGGGAGCTGTTTTTT.

This clone was picked up one time. The V gene is TRBV18, the J gene TRBJ2-3; maybe TRBD2 (5 bases). Trimming pared 0 bases from V and 0 bases from J, leaving 7 bases between. Germline values: CDR1 KGHSH, CDR2 LQKENI. The CDR3 has 15 residues. The CDR3 DNA is TGTGCCAGCTCACCACCGGAGGCTAGCACAGATACGCAGTATTTT. It codes for CASSPPEASTDTQYF. Variable domain in full (rest from reference TRBV18 and TRBJ2-3): NAGVMQNPRHLVRRRGQEARLRCSPMKGHSHVYWYRQLPEEGLKFMVYLQKENIIDESGMPKERFSAEFPKEGPSILRIQQVVRGDSAAYFCASSPPEASTDTQYFGPGTRLTVL.

The V gene is TRBV5-8, the J gene TRBJ2-3; 12 bases align to TRBD2. Germline assignment: CDR1 SGHTS and CDR2 YDEGEE. CDR3 size: 16 residues. Unmatched junction bases numbered 10, after V lost 4 bases and J lost 7 bases. The CDR3 sequence is CASSPRGLAGRNTQYF. The CDR3 region has the DNA TGTGCCAGCAGCCCCAGAGGACTAGCGGGACGGAATACGCAGTATTTT.

This rearrangement joins TRBV6-1 to TRBJ1-5; D might be TRBD1 (5 bases). This CDR3 is 16 amino acids long. Germline V lookup: CDR1 MNHNS, CDR2 SASEGT. V was clipped by 3 bases and J by 5 bases, with 17 bases between them. The CDR3 reads CASSEFGGTIYQPQHF. As DNA, the CDR3 is TGTGCCAGCAGTGAGTTTGGAGGGACTATATATCAGCCCCAGCATTTT.